A selection of T cell receptor beta chains follows, all from one sample in a study of cytomegalovirus exposure and HLA in healthy donors. The repertoire was sequenced with immunoSEQ multiplex PCR; TCRdb's copy has only in-frame clones and lacks some. The sample contains around 210,000 clones, 75% to 85% of which appear only once. The sequenced sample was PBMCs. The receptors were sampled from a woman aged 40 to 50 in good health and CMV-seronegative. CDR3s include the opening cysteine and the closing phenylalanine or tryptophan. D genes are given only for firm matches. Size is omitted from some rows. Given values are once, few, many or a class for expanded clones.

D gene: TRBD1; V gene: TRBV27; J gene: TRBJ2-7; clone size: .; CDR3 DNA: TGTGCCAGCAGTTTATCGATTGGGGGACAGGGGGCATACGAGCAGTACTTC; CDR3 protein: CASSLSIGGQGAYEQYF
D gene: .; V gene: TRBV6-6; J gene: TRBJ1-4; clone size: .; CDR3 DNA: TGTGCCAGTCAGCGAACCTTATATGAAAAACTGTTTTTT; CDR3 protein: CASQRTLYEKLFF
D gene: .; V gene: TRBV27; J gene: TRBJ2-7; clone size: .; CDR3 DNA: TGTGCCAGCAGCAGTGGGGGCTCCTACGAGCAGTACTTC; CDR3 protein: CASSSGGSYEQYF
D gene: .; V gene: TRBV19; J gene: TRBJ2-7; clone size: once; CDR3 DNA: TGTGCCAGTAGTGTCGACAGGCACTACGAGCAGTACTTC; CDR3 protein: CASSVDRHYEQYF
D gene: .; V gene: TRBV29-1; J gene: TRBJ2-1; clone size: once; CDR3 DNA: TGCAGCGTTGAAACCGCTAGGAGGGAGTTCTTC; CDR3 protein: CSVETARREFF
D gene: .; V gene: TRBV4-2; J gene: TRBJ1-1; clone size: .; CDR3 DNA: TGTGCCAGCAGCCAAGATTCACGGTCAGGGCTAGCTTTCTTT; CDR3 protein: CASSQDSRSGLAFF
D gene: .; V gene: TRBV7-9; J gene: TRBJ2-7; clone size: .; CDR3 DNA: TGTGCCAGCAGCATAACAGGAAACTCCTACGAGCAGTACTTC; CDR3 protein: CASSITGNSYEQYF
D gene: .; V gene: TRBV18; J gene: TRBJ1-3; clone size: .; CDR3 DNA: TGTGCCAGCTCACCGATGGAGCACTCTGGAAACACCATATATTTT; CDR3 protein: CASSPMEHSGNTIYF
D gene: TRBD1; V gene: TRBV19; J gene: TRBJ1-2; clone size: .; CDR3 DNA: TGTGCCAGTAGTACCTCGACAGGGAACTATGGCTACACCTTC; CDR3 protein: CASSTSTGNYGYTF
D gene: TRBD1; V gene: TRBV29-1; J gene: TRBJ1-2; clone size: .; CDR3 DNA: TGCAGCGCTAGAATGACAGGGGCGGATGGCTACACCTTC; CDR3 protein: CSARMTGADGYTF
D gene: .; V gene: TRBV30; J gene: TRBJ2-2; clone size: .; CDR3 DNA: TGTGCCTGGAGTCCCTATGACAGGCTTAACACCGGGGAGCTGTTTTTT; CDR3 protein: CAWSPYDRLNTGELFF
D gene: TRBD2; V gene: TRBV7-2; J gene: TRBJ2-7; clone size: .; CDR3 DNA: TGTGCCAGCAGTAGTACGGGGGGGTTCTACGAGCAGTACTTC; CDR3 protein: CASSSTGGFYEQYF
D gene: TRBD1; V gene: TRBV7-3; J gene: TRBJ2-5; clone size: .; CDR3 DNA: TGTGCCAGCAGCTTTCCCCTCGACAGGGGTGCAGAGACCCAGTACTTC; CDR3 protein: CASSFPLDRGAETQYF
D gene: TRBD2; V gene: TRBV28; J gene: TRBJ2-7; clone size: .; CDR3 DNA: TGTGCCAGCAGCCCCCGACTAGCGGGGTCCTACGAGCAGTACTTC; CDR3 protein: CASSPRLAGSYEQYF
D gene: .; V gene: TRBV4-1; J gene: TRBJ2-7; clone size: .; CDR3 DNA: TGCGCCAGCAGCCAAGACACGGGCACAGGTGGATCCTACGAGCAGTACTTC; CDR3 protein: CASSQDTGTGGSYEQYF
D gene: .; V gene: TRBV6-6; J gene: TRBJ1-3; clone size: .; CDR3 DNA: TGTGCCAGCAGTTACTATGGACAGCCCTCTGGAAACACCATATATTTT; CDR3 protein: CASSYYGQPSGNTIYF
D gene: TRBD1; V gene: TRBV7-8; J gene: TRBJ2-7; clone size: .; CDR3 DNA: TGTGCCAGCAGCCCACCTCGGAGGACAGGGGAATGTGAGCAGTACTTC; CDR3 protein: CASSPPRRTGECEQYF
D gene: .; V gene: TRBV7-2; J gene: TRBJ1-1; clone size: once; CDR3 DNA: TGTGCCAGCAGCCTGACGGGAAGTGTCTTCTTT; CDR3 protein: CASSLTGSVFF
D gene: .; V gene: TRBV2; J gene: TRBJ1-2; clone size: .; CDR3 DNA: TGTGCCAGCAGTGTGGACAGTAACTATGGCTACACCTTC; CDR3 protein: CASSVDSNYGYTF
D gene: .; V gene: TRBV27; J gene: TRBJ2-7; clone size: .; CDR3 DNA: TGTGCCAGCAGTTTAGGGGCCCCCTACGAGCAGTACTTC; CDR3 protein: CASSLGAPYEQYF
D gene: TRBD1; V gene: TRBV18; J gene: TRBJ1-1; clone size: .; CDR3 DNA: TGTGCCAGCTCACGCAAACAGGGGGCATACACTGAAGCTTTCTTT; CDR3 protein: CASSRKQGAYTEAFF
D gene: .; V gene: TRBV9; J gene: TRBJ2-7; clone size: .; CDR3 DNA: TGTGCCAGCAGCGGTGGAGGGTCGATAGACGAGCAGTACTTC; CDR3 protein: CASSGGGSIDEQYF
D gene: .; V gene: TRBV7-9; J gene: TRBJ1-1; clone size: .; CDR3 DNA: TGTGCCAGCAGCTTCGAGGGGAGGGTAGTCACTGAAGCTTTCTTT; CDR3 protein: CASSFEGRVVTEAFF
D gene: .; V gene: TRBV7-2; J gene: TRBJ2-4; clone size: .; CDR3 DNA: TGTGCCAGCACCAAAAGACTGGGAGTAGCCAAAAACATTCAGTACTTC; CDR3 protein: CASTKRLGVAKNIQYF
D gene: .; V gene: TRBV19; J gene: TRBJ1-2; clone size: .; CDR3 DNA: TGTGCCAGTAGCCATGCGGGGAGGACAAATGGCTACACCTTC; CDR3 protein: CASSHAGRTNGYTF
D gene: .; V gene: TRBV10-1; J gene: TRBJ2-1; clone size: .; CDR3 DNA: TGCGCCACCCAAAATACTATTAACAATGAGCAGTTCTTC; CDR3 protein: CATQNTINNEQFF
D gene: .; V gene: TRBV11-1; J gene: TRBJ1-2; clone size: .; CDR3 DNA: TGTGCCAGCAGCCAGGGGACCAGGGGCTACACCTTC; CDR3 protein: CASSQGTRGYTF
D gene: TRBD1; V gene: TRBV4-1; J gene: TRBJ1-1; clone size: once; CDR3 DNA: TGCGCCAGCAGCCATAAACAGGGGGCGGCGACTGAAGCTTTCTTT; CDR3 protein: CASSHKQGAATEAFF
D gene: TRBD1; V gene: TRBV7-3; J gene: TRBJ2-1; clone size: .; CDR3 DNA: TGTGCCAGCAGCCTATGGGGACAGAACAATGAGCAGTTCTTC; CDR3 protein: CASSLWGQNNEQFF
D gene: .; V gene: TRBV30; J gene: TRBJ1-2; clone size: .; CDR3 DNA: TGTGCCTGGAGTGGGCTTTACTTTAACAGGGAAAACTTTAACTATGGCTACACCTTC; CDR3 protein: CAWSGLYFNRENFNYGYTF
D gene: TRBD2; V gene: TRBV19; J gene: TRBJ2-4; clone size: .; CDR3 DNA: TGTGCCACCTCCCGTAGGGACTACGTTCAGTACTTC; CDR3 protein: CATSRRDYVQYF
D gene: TRBD2; V gene: TRBV29-1; J gene: TRBJ2-5; clone size: .; CDR3 DNA: TGCAGCGCTGGGGCGGGAGGGGGCATGGAGACCCAGTACTTC; CDR3 protein: CSAGAGGGMETQYF
D gene: TRBD1; V gene: TRBV4-1; J gene: TRBJ1-2; clone size: .; CDR3 DNA: TGCGCCAGCAGCCTAGCCGGGACAGGGGATTATGGCTACACCTTC; CDR3 protein: CASSLAGTGDYGYTF
D gene: TRBD2; V gene: TRBV4-1; J gene: TRBJ2-3; clone size: .; CDR3 DNA: TGCGCCAGCAGGTCAATCGGACTAGCGGGAGGGACAGATACGCAGTATTTT; CDR3 protein: CASRSIGLAGGTDTQYF
D gene: TRBD1; V gene: TRBV29-1; J gene: TRBJ1-6; clone size: few; CDR3 DNA: TGCAGCGCCCGGACAGGGAGAAATTCACCCCTCCACTTT; CDR3 protein: CSARTGRNSPLHF
D gene: TRBD2; V gene: TRBV5-1; J gene: TRBJ2-1; clone size: .; CDR3 DNA: TGCGCCAGCAGCTTCGGGGGACTAGCGGGAGGTGAGCAGTTCTTC; CDR3 protein: CASSFGGLAGGEQFF
D gene: .; V gene: TRBV6-5; J gene: TRBJ2-7; clone size: .; CDR3 DNA: TGTGCCAGCAGTTACGCCAGGGGTTCCTACGAGCAGTACTTC; CDR3 protein: CASSYARGSYEQYF
D gene: .; V gene: TRBV27; J gene: TRBJ1-5; clone size: .; CDR3 DNA: TGTGCCAGCAGTCCCGACAGGTTGGTAAATCAGCCCCAGCATTTT; CDR3 protein: CASSPDRLVNQPQHF
D gene: TRBD1; V gene: TRBV30; J gene: TRBJ1-2; clone size: .; CDR3 DNA: TGTGCCTGGGAGAGGGACAGGGGGTATGTAGGCTACACCTTC; CDR3 protein: CAWERDRGYVGYTF
D gene: .; V gene: TRBV7-9; J gene: TRBJ1-5; clone size: .; CDR3 DNA: TGTGCCAGCAGCTTAAACAGTTATCAGCCCCAGCATTTT; CDR3 protein: CASSLNSYQPQHF
D gene: .; V gene: TRBV4-1; J gene: TRBJ2-5; clone size: .; CDR3 DNA: TGCGCCAGCAGCCAAGGGGGGCAGGGATATAGTCAGACCCAGTACTTC; CDR3 protein: CASSQGGQGYSQTQYF